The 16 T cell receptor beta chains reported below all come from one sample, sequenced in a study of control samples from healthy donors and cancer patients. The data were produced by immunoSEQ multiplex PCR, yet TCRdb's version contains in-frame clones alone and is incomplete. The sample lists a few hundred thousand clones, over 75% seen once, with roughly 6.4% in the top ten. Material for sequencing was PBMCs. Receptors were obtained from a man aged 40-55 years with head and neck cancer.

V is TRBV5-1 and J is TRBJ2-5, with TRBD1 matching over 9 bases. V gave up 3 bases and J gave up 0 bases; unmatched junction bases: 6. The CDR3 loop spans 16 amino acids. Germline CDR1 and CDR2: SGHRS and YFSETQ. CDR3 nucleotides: TGCGCCAGCAGCTGGGGGGGACAGGGCAACCAAGAGACCCAGTACTTC. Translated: CASSWGGQGNQETQYF.

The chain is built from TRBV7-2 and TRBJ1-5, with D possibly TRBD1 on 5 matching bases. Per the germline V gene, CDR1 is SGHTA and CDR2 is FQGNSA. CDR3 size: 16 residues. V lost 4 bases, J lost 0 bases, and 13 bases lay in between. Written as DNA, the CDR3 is TGTGCCAGCAGCTCCTGGGCAGGGATTAGCAATCAGCCCCAGCATTTT. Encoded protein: CASSSWAGISNQPQHF.

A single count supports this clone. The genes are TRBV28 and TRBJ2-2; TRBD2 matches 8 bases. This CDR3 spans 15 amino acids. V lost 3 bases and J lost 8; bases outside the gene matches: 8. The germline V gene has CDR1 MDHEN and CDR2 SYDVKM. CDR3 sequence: CASSFRGGWRGELFF. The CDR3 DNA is TGTGCCAGCAGTTTCCGGGGGGGCTGGAGAGGGGAGCTGTTTTTT.

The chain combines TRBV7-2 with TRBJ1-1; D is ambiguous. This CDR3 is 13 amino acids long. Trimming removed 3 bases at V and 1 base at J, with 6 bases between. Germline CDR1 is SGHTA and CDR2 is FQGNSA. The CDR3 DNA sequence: TGTGCCAGCAGCTTCCGATCGAACACTGAAGCTTTCTTT. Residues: CASSFRSNTEAFF.

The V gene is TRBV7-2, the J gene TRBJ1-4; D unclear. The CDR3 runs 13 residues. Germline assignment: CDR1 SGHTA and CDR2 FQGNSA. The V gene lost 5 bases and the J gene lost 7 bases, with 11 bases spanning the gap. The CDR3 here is CASSPNRGEKLFF. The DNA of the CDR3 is TGTGCCAGCAGCCCGAACCGTGGTGAAAAACTGTTTTTT.

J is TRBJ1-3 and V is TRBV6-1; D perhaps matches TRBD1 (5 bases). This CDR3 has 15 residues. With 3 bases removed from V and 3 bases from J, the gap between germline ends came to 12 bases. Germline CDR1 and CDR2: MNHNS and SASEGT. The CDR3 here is CASSDAPGVGNTIYF. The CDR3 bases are TGTGCCAGCAGTGACGCCCCGGGGGTTGGAAACACCATATATTTT.

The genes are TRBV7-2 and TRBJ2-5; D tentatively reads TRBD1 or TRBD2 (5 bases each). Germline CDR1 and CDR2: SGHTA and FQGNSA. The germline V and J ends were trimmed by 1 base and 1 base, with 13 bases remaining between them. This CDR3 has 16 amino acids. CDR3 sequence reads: CASSLVDRGGQETQYF. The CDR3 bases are TGTGCCAGCAGCTTAGTGGATCGGGGCGGCCAAGAGACCCAGTACTTC.

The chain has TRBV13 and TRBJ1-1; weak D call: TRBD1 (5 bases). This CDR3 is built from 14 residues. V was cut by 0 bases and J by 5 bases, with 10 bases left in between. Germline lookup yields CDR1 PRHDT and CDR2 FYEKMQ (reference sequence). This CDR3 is CASSLGGRGTEAFF. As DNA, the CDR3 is TGTGCCAGCAGCTTAGGTGGGAGGGGTACTGAAGCTTTCTTT.

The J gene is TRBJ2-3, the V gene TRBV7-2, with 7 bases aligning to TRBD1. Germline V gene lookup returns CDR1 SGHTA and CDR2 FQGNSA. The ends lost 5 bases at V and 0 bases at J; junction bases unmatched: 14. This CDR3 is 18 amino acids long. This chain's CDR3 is CASSPLLWETGSTDTQYF. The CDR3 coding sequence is TGTGCCAGCAGCCCCCTTCTATGGGAGACAGGGAGCACAGATACGCAGTATTTT. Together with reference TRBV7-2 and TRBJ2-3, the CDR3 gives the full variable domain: GAGVSQSPSNKVTEKGKDVELRCDPISGHTALYWYRQSLGQGLEFLIYFQGNSAPDKSGLPSDRFSAERTGGSVSTLTIQRTQQEDSAVYLCASSPLLWETGSTDTQYFGPGTRLTVL.

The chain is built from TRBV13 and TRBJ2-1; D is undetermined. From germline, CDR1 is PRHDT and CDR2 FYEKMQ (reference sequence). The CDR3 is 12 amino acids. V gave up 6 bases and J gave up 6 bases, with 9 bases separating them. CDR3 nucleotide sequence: TGTGCCAGCAGTTCCGACCTCAATGAGCAGTTCTTC. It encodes CASSSDLNEQFF.

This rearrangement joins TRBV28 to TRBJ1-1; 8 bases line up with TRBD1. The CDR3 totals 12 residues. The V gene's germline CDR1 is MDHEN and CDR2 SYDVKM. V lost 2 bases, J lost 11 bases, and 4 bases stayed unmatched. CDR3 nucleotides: TGTGCCAGCAGTTTACGGCAGGGGGCGGCTTTCTTT. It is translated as CASSLRQGAAFF.

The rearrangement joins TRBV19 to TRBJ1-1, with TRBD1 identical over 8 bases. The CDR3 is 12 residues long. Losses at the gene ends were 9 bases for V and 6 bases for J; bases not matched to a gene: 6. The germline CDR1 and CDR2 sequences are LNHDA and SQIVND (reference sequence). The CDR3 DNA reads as TGTGCCAGCAGAGACAGGGGCCCTGAAGCTTTCTTT. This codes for CASRDRGPEAFF.

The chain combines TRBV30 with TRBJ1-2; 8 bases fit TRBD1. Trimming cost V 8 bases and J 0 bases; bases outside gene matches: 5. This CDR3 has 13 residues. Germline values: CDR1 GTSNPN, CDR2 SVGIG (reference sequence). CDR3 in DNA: TGTGCCGCCCCGGGACAGGCTAACTATGGCTACACCTTC. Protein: CAAPGQANYGYTF.

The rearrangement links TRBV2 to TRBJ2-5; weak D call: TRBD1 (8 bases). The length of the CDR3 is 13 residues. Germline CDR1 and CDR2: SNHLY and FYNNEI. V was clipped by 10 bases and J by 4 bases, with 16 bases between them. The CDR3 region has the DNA TGTGCCACCAGGGGGCGCGGGGGAGAGACCCAGTACTTC. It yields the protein CATRGRGGETQYF.

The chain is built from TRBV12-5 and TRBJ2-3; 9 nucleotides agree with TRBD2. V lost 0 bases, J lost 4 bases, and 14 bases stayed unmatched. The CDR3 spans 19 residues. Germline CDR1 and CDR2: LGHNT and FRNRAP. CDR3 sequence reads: CASGLVRVYGGRAPDTQYF. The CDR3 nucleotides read TGTGCTAGTGGTTTGGTACGGGTTTATGGCGGGAGGGCCCCAGATACGCAGTATTTT.

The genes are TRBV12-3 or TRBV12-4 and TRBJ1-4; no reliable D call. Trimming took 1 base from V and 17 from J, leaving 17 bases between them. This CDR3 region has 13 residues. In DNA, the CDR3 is TGTGCCAGCAGTTTAGGGGCTGCGAGGGAAATCTTTTTT. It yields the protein CASSLGAAREIFF.